This T cell receptor (beta chain) was identified during a study of cytomegalovirus exposure and HLA in healthy donors. Whole-study results and caveats: A later analysis showed that HLA-associated TCR beta chains had undergone more clonal expansion than equally common others. Most of the TCR beta V segments (in an earlier analysis) were productive either about 90% or about 30% of the time.

Losses at the gene ends were 10 bases for V and 5 bases for J; bases not matched to a gene: 16. The CDR3 spans 15 residues. Germline CDR1 MDHEN, CDR2 SYDVKM. About this clone: Antigen: not known.

The PCR ran on 60 Vbeta and 13 Jbeta primers. The data were produced by immunoSEQ multiplex PCR, yet TCRdb's version contains in-frame clones alone and is incomplete. The sample lists more than 45,000 clones, about 77% occurring once. Specimen: PBMCs. The receptor's source is a woman aged 35 to 49 in good health and CMV-seropositive. This chain connects TRBV28 to TRBJ2-5; the match to TRBD1 covers 7 bases. The DNA for the CDR3 is TGTGCCACCACCTCCACGGTCGGCAGGGGGGAGACCCAGTACTTC. This encodes CATTSTVGRGETQYF.